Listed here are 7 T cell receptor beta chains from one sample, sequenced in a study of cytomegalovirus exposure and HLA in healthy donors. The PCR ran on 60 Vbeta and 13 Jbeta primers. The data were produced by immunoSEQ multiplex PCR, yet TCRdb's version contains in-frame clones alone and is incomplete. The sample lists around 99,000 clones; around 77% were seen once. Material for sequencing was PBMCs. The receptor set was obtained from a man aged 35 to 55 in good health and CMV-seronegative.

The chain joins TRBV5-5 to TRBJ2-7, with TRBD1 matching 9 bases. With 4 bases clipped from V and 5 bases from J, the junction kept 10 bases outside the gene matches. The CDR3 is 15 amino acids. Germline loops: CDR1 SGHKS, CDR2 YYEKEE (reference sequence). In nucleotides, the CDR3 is TGTGCCAGCAGCCCCAGGGGACAGGGTGCCCACGAGCAGTACTTC. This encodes CASSPRGQGAHEQYF.

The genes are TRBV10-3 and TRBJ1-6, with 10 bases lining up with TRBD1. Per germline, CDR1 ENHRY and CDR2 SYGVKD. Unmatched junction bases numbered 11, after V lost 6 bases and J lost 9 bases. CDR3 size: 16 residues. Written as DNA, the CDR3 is TGTGCCATCAGCGACCGGGACAGGGGTAGAGTTTCACCCCTCCACTTT. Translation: CAISDRDRGRVSPLHF.

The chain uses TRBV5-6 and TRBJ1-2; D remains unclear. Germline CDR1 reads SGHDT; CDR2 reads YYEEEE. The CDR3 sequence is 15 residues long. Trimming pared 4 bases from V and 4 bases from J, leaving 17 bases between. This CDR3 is CASSPGRRKSYGYTF. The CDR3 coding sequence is TGTGCCAGCAGCCCGGGTAGAAGGAAAAGCTATGGCTACACCTTC.

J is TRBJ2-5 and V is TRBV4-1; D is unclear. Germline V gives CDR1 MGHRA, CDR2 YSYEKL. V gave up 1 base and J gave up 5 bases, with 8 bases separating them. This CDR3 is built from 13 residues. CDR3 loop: CASSQAPRETQYF. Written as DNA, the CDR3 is TGCGCCAGCAGCCAAGCCCCGAGGGAGACCCAGTACTTC.

The CDR3: CASSSQDRAQPQHF. CDR3 DNA: TGTGCCAGCAGTTCCCAGGACAGGGCCCAGCCCCAGCATTTT. J is TRBJ1-5 and V is TRBV2; 8 bases align to TRBD1. V was pared by 5 bases and J by 7 bases, with 7 bases of the junction left unmatched. The CDR3 has 14 amino acids. Looked up from germline, CDR1 is SNHLY and CDR2 is FYNNEI. Full variable domain (rest looked up from reference TRBV2 and TRBJ1-5): EPEVTQTPSHQVTQMGQEVILRCVPISNHLYFYWYRQILGQKVEFLVSFYNNEISEKSEIFDDQFSVERPDGSNFTLKIRSTKLEDSAMYFCASSSQDRAQPQHFGDGTRLSIL.

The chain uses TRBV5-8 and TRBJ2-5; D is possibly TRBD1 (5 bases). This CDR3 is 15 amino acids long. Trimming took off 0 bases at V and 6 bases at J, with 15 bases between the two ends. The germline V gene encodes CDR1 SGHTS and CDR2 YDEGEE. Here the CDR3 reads CASSLGAGIRQTQYF. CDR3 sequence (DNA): TGTGCCAGCAGCTTGGGGGCAGGGATTCGACAGACCCAGTACTTC.

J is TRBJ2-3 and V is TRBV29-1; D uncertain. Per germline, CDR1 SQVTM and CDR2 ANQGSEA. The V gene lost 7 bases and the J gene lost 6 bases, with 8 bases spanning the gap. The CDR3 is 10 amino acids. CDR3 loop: CSALDDTQYF. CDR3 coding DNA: TGCAGCGCCTTAGATGATACGCAGTATTTT.